This T cell receptor beta chain was captured by sequencing in a study of control samples from healthy donors and cancer patients. This CDR3 spans 14 amino acids. Germline-derived CDR1 and CDR2 are LGHNT and FRNRAP. V was pared by 5 bases and J by 6 bases, with 9 bases of the junction left unmatched. Method: immunoSEQ multiplex PCR; TCRdb's copy keeps in-frame clones and lacks some. This sample has about 59,000 clones, with over 75% found just once. Sequencing was performed on PBMCs. The clonotype originates from an older woman with lung cancer. The rearrangement uses TRBV12-5 and TRBJ1-1, with 7 bases fitting TRBD1. The CDR3 loop is CASGGTGVLAEAFF. DNA for the CDR3: TGTGCTAGTGGTGGAACAGGGGTGCTCGCTGAAGCTTTCTTT. The whole variable domain, remainder taken from reference TRBV12-5 and TRBJ1-1, is DARVTQTPRHKVTEMGQEVTMRCQPILGHNTVFWYRQTMMQGLELLAYFRNRAPLDDSGMPKDRFSAEMPDATLATLKIQPSEPRDSAVYFCASGGTGVLAEAFFGQGTRLTVV.